The T cell receptor beta chain described here comes from a study of shared clonotypes between healthy human individuals. V shed 1 base, J shed 5 bases, and the junction held 2 bases outside the gene matches. The CDR3 is made up of 13 amino acids. Germline CDR1 reads LNHNV; CDR2 reads YYDKDF (reference sequence). TCRdb keeps only in-frame clones here, not all; method: immunoSEQ multiplex PCR. The sample has about 1,800,000 clones, about 95% seen once; the top ten hold around 1.2%. Naive-designated CD8 cells lacked CD45RO, were positively enriched for CCR7, and omitted terminally differentiated effector memory CD45RA+ cells.

The specimen was naive CD8+ T cells sorted from blood. The source is a man between 18 and 35 years old in good health. This chain links TRBV15 with TRBJ2-7, with TRBD1 matching over 7 bases. As DNA, the CDR3 is TGTGCCACCAGCAGAGTACAGGGGAACGAGCAGTACTTC. This translates into CATSRVQGNEQYF.